The next 11 T cell receptor beta chains were all read from a single sample in a study of beta chain features in type 1 diabetes. Expressed TCRB transcripts got sequenced, as all isolated RNA was reverse transcribed. Only in-frame clones appear in the TCRdb table, and some are missing; sequencing was by immunoSEQ multiplex PCR. This table has 620,000 or so clones, around 15% appearing once. The sequenced sample was naive CD4+ T cells from blood. These receptors all come from a young man in good health.

A few counts support this clone. This rearrangement joins TRBV6-5 to TRBJ1-5, with no clear D. Per the germline V gene, CDR1 is MNHEY and CDR2 is SVGAGI. CDR3 length: 13 residues. Trimming cost V 2 bases and J 5 bases, with 7 bases left between them. The CDR3 protein is CASSYAGYQPQHF. The CDR3 bases are TGTGCCAGCAGTTACGCGGGTTATCAGCCCCAGCATTTT.

The genes are TRBV27 and TRBJ1-2; D gene uncertain. Germline V gene sequence: CDR1 MNHEY, CDR2 SMNVEV (reference sequence). The CDR3 contains 15 residues. V lost 5 bases, J lost 0 bases, and 13 bases lay in between. The CDR3 DNA follows: TGTGCCAGCAGTCTTTCGATCGGAGCTAACTATGGCTACACCTTC. It yields the protein CASSLSIGANYGYTF.

This clone was found a few times. The gene calls are TRBV5-6 and TRBJ2-7; 11 bases are shared with TRBD1. The CDR3 is made up of 15 amino acids. With V trimmed by 5 bases and J by 1 base, 5 bases remained unmatched. The germline V gene has CDR1 SGHDT and CDR2 YYEEEE. The CDR3 bases are TGTGCCAGCAGTCCTGGACAGGGGGCATCCTACGAGCAGTACTTC. It encodes CASSPGQGASYEQYF.

A remark on this clone: A junction boundary mismatches the germline segment, possibly from a read error. The J gene is TRBJ1-1, the V gene TRBV7-2; no clear D. Germline CDR1 SGHTA, CDR2 FQGNSA. The CDR3 spans 12 residues. The CDR3 coding sequence is TGTGCCAGCAGCTTGGAGGCTCTGGGTTATTCCTTT. Translated: CASSLEALGYSF.

Regarding this clone: Other DNA variants within this sample encode the same CDR3. The V and J genes are TRBV29-1 and TRBJ1-1; D might be TRBD1 (5 bases). CDR3 size: 12 residues. Trimming took 3 bases from V and 6 from J, leaving 11 bases between them. Germline V gene lookup returns CDR1 SQVTM and CDR2 ANQGSEA. The CDR3 loop is CSVDGAGPEAFF. CDR3 in DNA: TGCAGCGTTGATGGCGCGGGACCTGAAGCTTTCTTT.

The chain employs TRBV5-6 and TRBJ2-3, with D possibly TRBD1 on 6 matching bases. V lost 0 bases to trimming and J lost 3 bases, with 8 bases between them. The CDR3 has 14 residues. CDR1 is SGHDT, CDR2 YYEEEE, per germline. CDR3 region: CASSLEQGTDTQYF. The CDR3 bases are TGTGCCAGCAGCTTGGAGCAGGGGACAGATACGCAGTATTTT.

This clone was observed a handful of times. J is TRBJ1-3 and V is TRBV2; D gene ambiguous. This CDR3 contains 14 residues. V lost 7 bases and J lost 2, with 12 bases in between. Germline V gene lookup returns CDR1 SNHLY and CDR2 FYNNEI. CDR3 region: CASTFAATGNTIYF. In nucleotides, the CDR3 is TGTGCCAGCACCTTCGCGGCGACTGGAAACACCATATATTTT.

The sample holds a few counts of this clone. This rearrangement joins TRBV5-4 to TRBJ1-1; a weak D match, TRBD1 (5 bases). Germline values: CDR1 SGHNT, CDR2 YYREEE (reference sequence). This CDR3 spans 14 amino acids. Between the trimmed V and J ends, which lost 2 bases and 11 bases, there was a span of 19 bases. The CDR3 DNA reads TGTGCCAGCAGCTTTACCGGGACCCCTTACTTTGCTTTCTTT. Translated, it gives CASSFTGTPYFAFF.

The chain links TRBV4-2 to TRBJ2-2; 9 bases map to TRBD2. Germline V gene data show CDR1 as LGHNA and CDR2 as YNFKEQ. The CDR3 totals 16 residues. V shed 6 bases and J 4 bases; nucleotides not matched to a gene: 9. CDR3 coding DNA: TGTGCCAGCAGTAGAATAGCGGGAGAGAGCACCGGGGAGCTGTTTTTT. This translates into CASSRIAGESTGELFF.

V usage is TRBV18 and J usage is TRBJ2-7, with a weak D call TRBD1 (5 bases). CDR1 KGHSH and CDR2 LQKENI come from the germline V gene. The CDR3 extends over 14 amino acids. Trimming stripped 8 bases from V and 7 bases from J, with 21 bases between. CDR3 amino acids: CASANPDSRAEQYF. The CDR3 DNA is TGTGCCAGCGCAAATCCCGACAGCCGAGCTGAGCAGTACTTC. Combining the CDR3 with reference TRBV18 and TRBJ2-7 gives the whole variable domain NAGVMQNPRHLVRRRGQEARLRCSPMKGHSHVYWYRQLPEEGLKFMVYLQKENIIDESGMPKERFSAEFPKEGPSILRIQQVVRGDSAAYFCASANPDSRAEQYFGPGTRLTVT.

This clone has just a few counts. The chain uses TRBV18 and TRBJ2-5, with TRBD1 as a possible D gene (6 bases). Germline-derived CDR1 and CDR2 are KGHSH and LQKENI. The CDR3 extends over 13 amino acids. The V gene lost 10 bases and the J gene lost 2 bases, with 14 bases spanning the gap. In DNA form, the CDR3 reads TGTGCCACCACCCAGGGGATACAAGAGACCCAGTACTTC. Its translation: CATTQGIQETQYF.